This is a list of T cell receptor beta chains from one sample in a study of identical twins. Each CDR3 protein is one row after TCRdb ran MiXCR on the 5' RACE reads. The sample has around 1.7 million distinct CDR3 sequences, under 35% seen once. Sequenced material: cord blood. The source of these receptors is a newborn girl in good health. CDR3s include the opening cysteine and the closing phenylalanine or tryptophan. Each record gives: J gene, clone size, D gene, V gene, CDR3 protein, CDR3 DNA. A D gene is named only where the DNA matches it firmly. Clone size, where shown, is once, few, many, or a class for clones that have expanded.

j_gene: TRBJ2-1; abundance: NA; d_gene: NA; v_gene: TRBV5-6; CDR3aa: CASSRLGQLSSYNEQFF; CDR3nt: TGTGCCAGCAGCCGACTTGGACAGCTCAGCTCCTACAATGAGCAGTTCTTC
j_gene: TRBJ1-6; abundance: many; d_gene: NA; v_gene: TRBV25-1; CDR3aa: CASSDNYNSPLHF; CDR3nt: TGTGCCAGCAGCGACAACTATAATTCACCCCTCCACTTT
j_gene: TRBJ2-7; abundance: few; d_gene: TRBD2; v_gene: TRBV20-1; CDR3aa: CSAPSGSLGEQYF; CDR3nt: TGCAGTGCTCCTAGCGGGAGCTTAGGCGAGCAGTACTTC
j_gene: TRBJ2-1; abundance: NA; d_gene: TRBD1; v_gene: TRBV28; CDR3aa: CASSLGGQGIETQFF; CDR3nt: TGTGCCAGCAGTTTAGGGGGACAGGGAATAGAGACCCAGTTCTTC
j_gene: TRBJ1-1; abundance: NA; d_gene: TRBD1; v_gene: TRBV6-6; CDR3aa: CASSYGDRGRTNTEAFF; CDR3nt: TGTGCCAGCAGTTACGGGGACAGGGGGCGCACGAACACTGAAGCTTTCTTT
j_gene: TRBJ1-2; abundance: NA; d_gene: NA; v_gene: TRBV20-1; CDR3aa: CSAFHPRNYGYTF; CDR3nt: TGCAGTGCTTTCCACCCCAGAAACTATGGCTACACCTTC
j_gene: TRBJ2-3; abundance: many; d_gene: NA; v_gene: TRBV20-1; CDR3aa: CSATSPDTQYF; CDR3nt: TGCAGTGCTACCTCCCCCGATACGCAGTATTTT
j_gene: TRBJ1-5; abundance: few; d_gene: NA; v_gene: TRBV4-1; CDR3aa: CASSQGPRSQPQHF; CDR3nt: TGCGCCAGCAGCCAAGGCCCCCGCAGCCAGCCCCAGCATTTT
j_gene: TRBJ2-1; abundance: few; d_gene: TRBD2; v_gene: TRBV10-3; CDR3aa: CAISETPGAGVGYNEQFF; CDR3nt: TGTGCCATCAGTGAGACCCCAGGAGCGGGAGTGGGCTACAATGAGCAGTTCTTC
j_gene: TRBJ2-5; abundance: few; d_gene: NA; v_gene: TRBV24-1; CDR3aa: CATSDGAGPKETQYF; CDR3nt: TGTGCCACCAGTGATGGCGCCGGGCCCAAAGAGACCCAGTACTTC
j_gene: TRBJ2-7; abundance: NA; d_gene: TRBD2; v_gene: TRBV6-5; CDR3aa: CASSYSQGTSGRSYEQYF; CDR3nt: TGTGCCAGCAGTTACTCTCAGGGGACTAGCGGGAGAAGCTACGAGCAGTACTTC
j_gene: TRBJ2-7; abundance: few; d_gene: NA; v_gene: TRBV10-3; CDR3aa: CATSFEGSYEQYF; CDR3nt: TGTGCCACCTCGTTCGAAGGGTCCTACGAGCAGTACTTC
j_gene: TRBJ2-5; abundance: NA; d_gene: TRBD2; v_gene: TRBV20-1; CDR3aa: CSARDVPGLADSPETQYF; CDR3nt: TGCAGTGCTAGAGATGTGCCCGGGCTAGCGGACTCCCCAGAGACCCAGTACTTC
j_gene: TRBJ1-5; abundance: NA; d_gene: TRBD1; v_gene: TRBV20-1; CDR3aa: CNALDRDRHSNQPQHF; CDR3nt: TGCAATGCTCTGGACCGGGACAGGCATAGCAATCAGCCCCAGCATTTT
j_gene: TRBJ2-2; abundance: few; d_gene: TRBD1; v_gene: TRBV12-3/TRBV12-4; CDR3aa: CASSPQDRGTGELFF; CDR3nt: TGTGCCAGCTCCCCTCAGGACAGGGGGACCGGGGAGCTGTTTTTT
j_gene: TRBJ2-1; abundance: NA; d_gene: TRBD2; v_gene: TRBV7-2; CDR3aa: CASRSLAGEYNEQFF; CDR3nt: TGTGCCAGCAGATCTCTAGCGGGCGAATACAATGAGCAGTTCTTC
j_gene: TRBJ2-7; abundance: few; d_gene: TRBD1; v_gene: TRBV10-3; CDR3aa: CAISDQGEYEQYF; CDR3nt: TGTGCCATCAGTGACCAGGGGGAATACGAGCAGTACTTC
j_gene: TRBJ2-3; abundance: few; d_gene: NA; v_gene: TRBV27; CDR3aa: CASSTPNTDTQYF; CDR3nt: TGTGCCAGCAGTACCCCTAACACAGATACGCAGTATTTT
j_gene: TRBJ2-1; abundance: NA; d_gene: NA; v_gene: TRBV5-1; CDR3aa: CASSSAGPQHEQFF; CDR3nt: TGCGCCAGCAGCTCGGCCGGCCCCCAGCATGAGCAGTTCTTC
j_gene: TRBJ2-1; abundance: many; d_gene: TRBD2; v_gene: TRBV11-2; CDR3aa: CASSFLAGGSSYNEQFF; CDR3nt: TGTGCCAGCAGCTTCCTAGCGGGGGGGTCCTCCTACAATGAGCAGTTCTTC
j_gene: TRBJ2-1; abundance: few; d_gene: NA; v_gene: TRBV4-1; CDR3aa: CASSPGLRRSYNEQFF; CDR3nt: TGCGCCAGCAGCCCGGGACTTCGACGCTCCTACAATGAGCAGTTCTTC
j_gene: TRBJ1-4; abundance: NA; d_gene: NA; v_gene: TRBV25-1; CDR3aa: CASSEADSLSEKLFF; CDR3nt: TGTGCCAGCAGTGAAGCGGACAGTTTGAGTGAAAAACTGTTTTTT